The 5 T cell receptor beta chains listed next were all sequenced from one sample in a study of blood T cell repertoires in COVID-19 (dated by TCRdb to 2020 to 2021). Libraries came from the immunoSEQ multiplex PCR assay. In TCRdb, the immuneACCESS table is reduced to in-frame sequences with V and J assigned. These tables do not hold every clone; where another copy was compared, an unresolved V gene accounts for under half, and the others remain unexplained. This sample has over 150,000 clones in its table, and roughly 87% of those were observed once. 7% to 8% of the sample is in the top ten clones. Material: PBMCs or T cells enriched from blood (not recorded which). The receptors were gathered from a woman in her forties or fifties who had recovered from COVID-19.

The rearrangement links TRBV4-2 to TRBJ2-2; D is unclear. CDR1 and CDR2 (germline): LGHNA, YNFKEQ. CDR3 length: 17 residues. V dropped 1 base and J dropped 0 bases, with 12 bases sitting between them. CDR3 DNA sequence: TGTGCCAGCAGCCAAGTTCGAAGTCGGGCGAACACCGGGGAGCTGTTTTTT. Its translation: CASSQVRSRANTGELFF.

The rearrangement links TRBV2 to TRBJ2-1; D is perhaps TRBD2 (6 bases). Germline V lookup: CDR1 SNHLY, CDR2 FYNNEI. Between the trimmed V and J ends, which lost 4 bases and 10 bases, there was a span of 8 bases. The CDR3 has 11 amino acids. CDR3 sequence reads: CASSAGGEQFF. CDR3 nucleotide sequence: TGTGCCAGCAGTGCCGGAGGGGAGCAGTTCTTC.

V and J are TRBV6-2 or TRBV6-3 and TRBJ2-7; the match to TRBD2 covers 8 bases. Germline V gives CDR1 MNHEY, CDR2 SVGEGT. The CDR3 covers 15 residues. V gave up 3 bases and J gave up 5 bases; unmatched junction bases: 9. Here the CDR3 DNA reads TGTGCCAGCAGTTATGGTGGGACTAGTTCCCACGAGCAGTACTTC. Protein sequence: CASSYGGTSSHEQYF.

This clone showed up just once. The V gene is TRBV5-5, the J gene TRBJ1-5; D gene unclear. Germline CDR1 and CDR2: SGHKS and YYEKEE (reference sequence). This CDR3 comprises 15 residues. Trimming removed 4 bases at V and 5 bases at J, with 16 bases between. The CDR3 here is CASSPGHSGDQPQHF. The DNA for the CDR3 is TGTGCCAGCAGCCCTGGGCACAGCGGAGATCAGCCCCAGCATTTT.

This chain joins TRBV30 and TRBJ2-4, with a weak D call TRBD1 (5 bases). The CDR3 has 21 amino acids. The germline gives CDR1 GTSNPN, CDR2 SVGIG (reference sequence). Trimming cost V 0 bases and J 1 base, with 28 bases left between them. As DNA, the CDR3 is TGTGCCTGGAGTGTAAGGGTAGGCGTGACAGCGCCCACGGAGGCCAAAAACATTCAGTACTTC. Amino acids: CAWSVRVGVTAPTEAKNIQYF. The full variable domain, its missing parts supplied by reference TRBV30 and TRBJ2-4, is SQTIHQWPATLVQPVGSPLSLECTVEGTSNPNLYWYRQAAGRGLQLLFYSVGIGQISSEVPQNLSASRPQDRQFILSSKKLLLSDSGFYLCAWSVRVGVTAPTEAKNIQYFGAGTRLSVL.